The clone carrying this T cell receptor beta chain occurred a few times. In the original analysis: Quantification of nucleated cells was approximated via reference gene primer amplification. The protocol was immunoSEQ multiplex PCR, while the TCRdb copy is restricted to in-frame clones and leaves out a portion. The D gene and trimming were derived from the DNA, and the V and J assignments and clone size from that table. The repertoire holds about 280,000 clones, with about 85% as singletons. The data stem from a study of blood T cell repertoires in COVID-19. The wider study: COVID-19 samples from acute and convalescent phases originated in the United States, Italy and Spain. T cells, B-cell-depleted T cells, or PBMCs provided the cDNA or gDNA that served as material.

Sequenced input: peripheral blood. This receptor was obtained from a human donor in a cohort sampled during active COVID-19.

CDR3 sequence reads: CASSLSPGVYEQYF. The CDR3 DNA reads as TGTGCCAGCAGTCTATCGCCAGGGGTCTACGAGCAGTACTTC. V is TRBV6-6 and J is TRBJ2-7, with D perhaps matching TRBD1 (6 bases). V lost 5 bases to trimming and J lost 3 bases, with 14 bases between them. This CDR3 has 14 amino acids. Germline CDR1 reads MNHNY; CDR2 reads SVGAGI (reference sequence).